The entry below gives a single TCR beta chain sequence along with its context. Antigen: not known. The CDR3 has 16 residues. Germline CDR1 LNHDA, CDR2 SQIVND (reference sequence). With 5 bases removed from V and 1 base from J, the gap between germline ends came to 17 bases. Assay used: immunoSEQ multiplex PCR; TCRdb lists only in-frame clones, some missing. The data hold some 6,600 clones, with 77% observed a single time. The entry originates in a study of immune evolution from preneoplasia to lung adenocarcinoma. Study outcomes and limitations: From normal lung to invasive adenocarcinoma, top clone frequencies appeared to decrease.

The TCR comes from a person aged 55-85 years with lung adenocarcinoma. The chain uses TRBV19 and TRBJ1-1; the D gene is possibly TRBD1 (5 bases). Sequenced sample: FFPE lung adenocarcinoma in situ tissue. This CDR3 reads CASSPDSNLPNTEAFF. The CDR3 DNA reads TGTGCCAGTAGTCCTGACAGTAACCTCCCGAACACTGAAGCTTTCTTT.